This is a list of T cell receptor beta chains from one sample in a study of blood T cell repertoires in COVID-19. Using immunoSEQ multiplex PCR, the repertoire was profiled, and TCRdb retains in-frame clones only, with some absent. The sample has tens of thousands of clones, around 84% seen once. Input material: peripheral blood. The source is a man older than 75 with active COVID-19. Both conserved end residues are part of each CDR3. Fields, in order: CDR3 DNA, CDR3 protein, J gene, D gene, V gene, clone size. D genes are given only for firm matches. Size values are once, few and many counts, or a class for expanded clones, and some rows have none.

DNA: TGTGCCAGCAGCTCTCAGGGGCGAGGGCCGCAAGAGACCCAGTACTTC
CDR3: CASSSQGRGPQETQYF
J: TRBJ2-5
D: NA
V: TRBV28
size: once

DNA: TGTGCCAGCAGCCAAGGGCAGTCCAAAAACATTCAGTACTTC
CDR3: CASSQGQSKNIQYF
J: TRBJ2-4
D: NA
V: TRBV3-1/TRBV3-2
size: NA

DNA: TGTGCCAGCTCACCACCGTCACAGGGCAATCAGCCCCAGCATTTT
CDR3: CASSPPSQGNQPQHF
J: TRBJ1-5
D: NA
V: TRBV18
size: NA

DNA: TGTGCTAGTGGTTTTAAGGGGTTTGGCGTCGATAGCAATCAGCCCCAGCATTTT
CDR3: CASGFKGFGVDSNQPQHF
J: TRBJ1-5
D: NA
V: TRBV12-5
size: once

DNA: TGTGCCAGCAGTTACTCGAGGGGGGGTGAAGGCTATGGCTACACCTTC
CDR3: CASSYSRGGEGYGYTF
J: TRBJ1-2
D: NA
V: TRBV6-5
size: NA

DNA: TGTGCCAGCAGCTTAGCCCGGGGGACTACAGATACGCAGTATTTT
CDR3: CASSLARGTTDTQYF
J: TRBJ2-3
D: NA
V: TRBV7-9
size: once

DNA: TGTGCCAGCAGCCAAGGGAGCTCCTATAATTCACCCCTCCACTTT
CDR3: CASSQGSSYNSPLHF
J: TRBJ1-6
D: NA
V: TRBV7-2
size: NA

DNA: TGTGCCAGCAGCTTAGGCCGGGCGGGGGGGGACTTCTCTGGGGCCAACGTCCTGACTTTC
CDR3: CASSLGRAGGDFSGANVLTF
J: TRBJ2-6
D: TRBD2
V: TRBV13
size: NA

DNA: TGTGCCAGCAGTCTCCTCTCGGAAAAACTGTTTTTT
CDR3: CASSLLSEKLFF
J: TRBJ1-4
D: NA
V: TRBV28
size: NA

DNA: TGTGCCAGCAGCCACAACTATGGCGACACAGATACGCAGTATTTT
CDR3: CASSHNYGDTDTQYF
J: TRBJ2-3
D: NA
V: TRBV3-1/TRBV3-2
size: NA

DNA: TGTGCCAGCAGCTTAACTTCGAGCTCCTACAATGAGCAGTTCTTC
CDR3: CASSLTSSSYNEQFF
J: TRBJ2-1
D: NA
V: TRBV7-3
size: NA

DNA: TGTGCCAGCAGCCAAGATATGCGGGACGCAGATACGCAGTATTTT
CDR3: CASSQDMRDADTQYF
J: TRBJ2-3
D: NA
V: TRBV3-1/TRBV3-2
size: NA

DNA: TGTGCTAGTGGTTTGTTGGTCGGGGGGGCCCAAGAGACCCAGTACTTC
CDR3: CASGLLVGGAQETQYF
J: TRBJ2-5
D: TRBD2
V: TRBV12-5
size: NA

DNA: TGTGCCAGCAGCTCCGGGGGGGCCAGCTTGAACACTGAAGCTTTCTTT
CDR3: CASSSGGASLNTEAFF
J: TRBJ1-1
D: NA
V: TRBV5-5
size: NA

DNA: TGTGCCAGCAGCCCAAGCGGGGGACAAGAGACCCAGTACTTC
CDR3: CASSPSGGQETQYF
J: TRBJ2-5
D: TRBD2
V: TRBV7-2
size: once

DNA: TGTGCCAGCAGAGTACAGGGGGTCAATCAGCCCCAGCATTTT
CDR3: CASRVQGVNQPQHF
J: TRBJ1-5
D: TRBD1
V: TRBV6-4
size: few

DNA: TGTGCCAGCAGCCTTGGGACTAGCGGGAGAGGAGAGCAGTACTTC
CDR3: CASSLGTSGRGEQYF
J: TRBJ2-7
D: TRBD2
V: TRBV9
size: NA

DNA: TGTGCCTGGAGCAAAACCGGGACAGGGTATAATTCACCCCTCCACTTT
CDR3: CAWSKTGTGYNSPLHF
J: TRBJ1-6
D: TRBD1
V: TRBV30
size: NA

DNA: TGTGCCAGCAGCTTACAGACAGGGGGCGCTAGCACAGATACGCAGTATTTT
CDR3: CASSLQTGGASTDTQYF
J: TRBJ2-3
D: TRBD1
V: TRBV7-6
size: NA

DNA: TGCGCCAGCAGCCCCCGAGCTAGCGGGAGCCTCACAGATACGCAGTATTTT
CDR3: CASSPRASGSLTDTQYF
J: TRBJ2-3
D: TRBD2
V: TRBV4-3
size: NA

DNA: TGCGCCAGCAGCTTTGACGGGAGCACAGATACGCAGTATTTT
CDR3: CASSFDGSTDTQYF
J: TRBJ2-3
D: NA
V: TRBV5-1
size: NA

DNA: TGTGCCAGCAGTTGGGACAGGCATGGCTACACCTTC
CDR3: CASSWDRHGYTF
J: TRBJ1-2
D: TRBD1
V: TRBV12-3/TRBV12-4
size: NA

DNA: TGTGCCAGCACCTCACTGCCGGGACTAGCGGCCTCCTACGAGCAGTACTTC
CDR3: CASTSLPGLAASYEQYF
J: TRBJ2-7
D: TRBD2
V: TRBV5-5
size: NA

DNA: TGTGCCAGCAGCTCTGGGCGAAAACAAGAGACCCAGTACTTC
CDR3: CASSSGRKQETQYF
J: TRBJ2-5
D: NA
V: TRBV4-2
size: NA

DNA: TGTGCCAGCAGTTACGAGGAGGGGCGAGAGACCCAGTACTTC
CDR3: CASSYEEGRETQYF
J: TRBJ2-5
D: NA
V: TRBV6-2/TRBV6-3
size: NA

DNA: TGTGCCAGCGGAGTCGGCGGGAAAAGCTCCTACGAGCAGTACTTC
CDR3: CASGVGGKSSYEQYF
J: TRBJ2-7
D: NA
V: TRBV7-9
size: few

DNA: TGTGCCAGCAGCCACCCCAGCCGGGACACCAACTATGGCTACACCTTC
CDR3: CASSHPSRDTNYGYTF
J: TRBJ1-2
D: NA
V: TRBV16
size: NA

DNA: TGTGCCAGCAGTTACAGGCCTAGCGCAGGGAACACCGGGGAGCTGTTTTTT
CDR3: CASSYRPSAGNTGELFF
J: TRBJ2-2
D: NA
V: TRBV6-2/TRBV6-3
size: NA

DNA: TGCGCCAGCAGCTTGGAACTAGCGGGAGCAGATACGCAGTATTTT
CDR3: CASSLELAGADTQYF
J: TRBJ2-3
D: TRBD2
V: TRBV5-1
size: NA

DNA: TGCAGTGCCACAGATGACACTGAAGCTTTCTTT
CDR3: CSATDDTEAFF
J: TRBJ1-1
D: NA
V: TRBV20-1
size: NA

DNA: TGTGCCAGCAGTGAATGGCACCTCAATCAGCCCCAGCATTTT
CDR3: CASSEWHLNQPQHF
J: TRBJ1-5
D: NA
V: TRBV6-1
size: NA

DNA: TGTGCCAGCAGCTTAGCAATGGGGAGCACCGGGGAGCTGTTTTTT
CDR3: CASSLAMGSTGELFF
J: TRBJ2-2
D: NA
V: TRBV7-2
size: NA

DNA: TGTGCCAGCAGCACGGCCGGGACTAGAAGTTTCAATGAGCAGTTCTTC
CDR3: CASSTAGTRSFNEQFF
J: TRBJ2-1
D: TRBD2
V: TRBV5-4
size: NA

DNA: TGCGCCAGCAGCTTGGCCCCGGGGGGGCCCTACAATGAGCAGTTCTTC
CDR3: CASSLAPGGPYNEQFF
J: TRBJ2-1
D: TRBD2
V: TRBV5-1
size: NA

DNA: TGTGCCAGCAGCGTAGGAGGGACTAGCGGCTCTGGGAATGAGCAGTTCTTC
CDR3: CASSVGGTSGSGNEQFF
J: TRBJ2-1
D: TRBD2
V: TRBV9
size: once

DNA: TGTGCCAGCAGCGTAGAAGCGCTCCCCACCGGGGAGCTGTTTTTT
CDR3: CASSVEALPTGELFF
J: TRBJ2-2
D: NA
V: TRBV9
size: NA

DNA: TGTGCCAGCAGCGTAGGCGGGTTAGCGGGAAACTACGAGCAGTACTTC
CDR3: CASSVGGLAGNYEQYF
J: TRBJ2-7
D: TRBD2
V: TRBV9
size: NA

DNA: TGTGCCAGCAGTTTATTTTTAGCGGGAGTAGGAGAGACCCAGTACTTC
CDR3: CASSLFLAGVGETQYF
J: TRBJ2-5
D: TRBD2
V: TRBV28
size: NA

DNA: TGTGCCACCAGCACCCCAGGGCCATACGAGCAGTACTTC
CDR3: CATSTPGPYEQYF
J: TRBJ2-7
D: NA
V: TRBV15
size: NA

DNA: TGTGCCAGCAGCCAAGGACAGTGGGAAACTGAAGCTTTCTTT
CDR3: CASSQGQWETEAFF
J: TRBJ1-1
D: NA
V: TRBV3-1/TRBV3-2
size: once

DNA: TGTGCCAGCAGCTTAACAGGGGGCTACGAGCAGTACTTC
CDR3: CASSLTGGYEQYF
J: TRBJ2-7
D: NA
V: TRBV7-3
size: NA

DNA: TGTGCCAGCAGCTTAGAACTAGCGGGAGGGCGCTCCTACGAGCAGTACTTC
CDR3: CASSLELAGGRSYEQYF
J: TRBJ2-7
D: TRBD2
V: TRBV13
size: few